This T cell receptor (beta chain) was profiled in a study of cytomegalovirus exposure and HLA in healthy donors. Study results and caveats: A later analysis revealed that TCR association rates differed between HLA loci, peaking at DRB1 and bottoming out at HLA-C. Within an earlier analysis, most TCR beta V segments proved productive either about 87% or about 30% of the time. Despite most TCR sequences being rare, some public TCRs occurred in many donors.

With 60 Vbeta and 13 Jbeta primers, the PCR was carried out. Assay: immunoSEQ multiplex PCR; the TCRdb copy retains only in-frame clones and omits some. The table records about 98,000 clones, more than 60% of them present only once. A remark on this clone: Its antigen is not identified. An end of the junction differs from the germline gene, which may be a read error.

The CDR3 is 12 amino acids. The V gene's germline CDR1 is SEHNR and CDR2 FQNEAQ (reference sequence). This rearrangement joins TRBV7-9 to TRBJ2-4, with D unresolved. This sequence was found in a man aged 60 to 75 in good health and CMV-seropositive. The specimen sequenced was PBMCs. CDR3 protein: CSSSPGSNIQYF. For the CDR3, the DNA is TGTTCCAGCAGCCCCGGGTCAAACATTCAGTACTTC.